Listed below are T cell receptor beta chains from one sample, sequenced in a study of cytomegalovirus exposure and HLA in healthy donors. Sequenced by immunoSEQ multiplex PCR; TCRdb stores in-frame clones only, minus some. Of 150,000 to 200,000 clones in the sample, roughly 80% were seen once. The sample consisted of PBMCs. Source of these receptors: a young man in good health and CMV-seropositive. Both conserved end residues are part of each CDR3. Some rows mark clone size as missing; the rest say once, few, many or name a class of expanded clone.

clone_size j_call v_call cdr3_aa
- TRBJ1-2 TRBV6-1 CASSEISGRGLYGYTF
- TRBJ2-1 TRBV7-2 CASSLRGTSSNEQFF
- TRBJ1-1 TRBV27 CASSLLLTGNTEAFF
- TRBJ2-1 TRBV5-6 CASSPVRLLAYNEQFF
- TRBJ2-2 TRBV5-6 CASSWDRGGSGTGELFF
few TRBJ2-1 TRBV5-1 CASSFTGTGMYNEQFF
- TRBJ2-1 TRBV11-3 CASSLGGMGRNEQFF
- TRBJ2-1 TRBV6-4 CASSDSEASGEQFF
- TRBJ1-1 TRBV11-2 CASSLTGGAGDTEAFF
few TRBJ2-2 TRBV7-2 CASSLEAGRTGELFF
- TRBJ2-2 TRBV29-1 CSVSVTGELFF
- TRBJ2-3 TRBV9 CASSAWDRVAGMTQYF
- TRBJ1-2 TRBV4-1 CASSQERGLSGYTF
- TRBJ2-1 TRBV6-4 CASSEEGLHNEQFF
- TRBJ1-4 TRBV9 CASSRGTGNEKLFF
- TRBJ1-1 TRBV30 CAWSGGRTMNTEAFF
few TRBJ1-3 TRBV7-2 CASSRTAAGNTIYF
- TRBJ1-2 TRBV7-2 CASSLDVYGGNYGYTF
few TRBJ1-2 TRBV4-1 CASSQSTGGYGYTF
once TRBJ2-3 TRBV6-1 CASRVDRELSQTQYF
few TRBJ2-7 TRBV15 CATSRDQGASGYEQYF
- TRBJ1-1 TRBV19 CATTDRGRMNTEAFF
- TRBJ2-5 TRBV5-1 CASSVSGLLETQYF
- TRBJ1-1 TRBV27 CASSSDTGVAEAFF
- TRBJ2-5 TRBV9 CASSVSGSRETQYF
- TRBJ1-4 TRBV27 CASSIGGGTNEKLFF